This T cell receptor (beta chain) derives from a study of T cells in Graves' hyperthyroidism and ophthalmopathy (dated by TCRdb to 2018 to 2020). A note on the overall study: Peripheral blood was collected at initial diagnosis, before any treatment. A discovery cohort of around 98 patients, approximately 44 with Graves' ophthalmopathy and under 60 with stable Graves' hyperthyroidism, was used to find distinguishing TCR V-J signatures. Prospective prediction of ophthalmopathy was tested in an independent validation cohort of approximately 19 hyperthyroidism patients and some 17 patients who later progressed to ophthalmopathy. The roughly 91 discovery patients were randomly divided into training and test sets at a 7:3 ratio. In about 6 Graves' hyperthyroidism patients, the study also compared T-cell repertoires from thyroid tissue with T-cell repertoires from blood. After sampling, hyperthyroidism patients received methimazole starting at 30 mg daily, and ophthalmopathy patients received high-dose intravenous methylprednisolone. According to the paper, TCR Vbeta CDR3 sequencing was carried out on over 130 peripheral blood samples, which came from approximately 43 ophthalmopathy, around 75 hyperthyroidism and approximately 17 progressor patients. Overall results and qualifications from the work: In validation, the model predicted progression to ophthalmopathy a median of 6.5 months before onset, with 65% to 71% sensitivity and about 75% specificity. In cross-validation, a model built on a 13 V-J signature told ophthalmopathy apart from stable hyperthyroidism with approximately 90% sensitivity and roughly 81% specificity, and in testing the same model reached 80%/75%. Sample size was not statistically predetermined, and blinding of investigators to group allocation was not performed. Most expanded thyroid clonotypes (frequency above 0.001) were also found in blood, which suggests that blood repertoires may mirror thyroid immune responses.

Stable Graves' hyperthyroidism was defined as no progression to ophthalmopathy during 18 months of follow-up. Hyperthyroidism patients were newly diagnosed, had a disease duration of under 2 months, and were aged 18 to 65 years. The study excluded patients with uncontrolled infections, other autoimmune diseases, pregnancy or lactation. Diagnoses were based on clinical symptoms, serum thyroxine and TRAb, thyroid ultrasound and orbital computed tomography. Ficoll-Paque density gradient centrifugation was used to isolate PBMCs from 8.5 to 10 ml of fresh peripheral blood. Total RNA was extracted with Trizol reagent, and quality was checked on an Agilent 2100 Bioanalyzer. A distance of 19 bases separates the germline ends of V and J, which lose 4 bases and 0 bases respectively. Via the germline V gene, CDR1 is SGHVS and CDR2 FNYEAQ. The CDR3, cysteine through phenylalanine, is 18 amino acids long. Just the 54-base CDR3 DNA is kept, in frame starting at base 1.

Amplification of TCR beta CDR3 regions was carried out from RNA transcripts. The first round of RT-PCR for the TCR CDR3 was performed with the HTBI primer set and the Qiagen OneStep RT-PCR kit. Libraries were constructed in a second round of multiplex PCR, after which size selection and purification were carried out. Paired-end sequencing of the libraries was performed with 100 bp reads on an Illumina HiSeq2000. The source study handled its data this way. SOAPnuke was used to process the raw data, throwing out any read that contained adapters or uncalled bases, had a mean Phred below 15, or lacked an exact constant-primer or identifier match. High-quality paired reads were merged with COPE v1.2.5, and unique nucleotide sequences were defined as clonotypes. Clonotypes were aligned to IMGT TRBV, TRBD and TRBJ reference segments using MiTCR v1.1. Analysis was restricted to V-J combinations with a frequency above 0.0001, which covered over 98% of repertoires. The TCS score was defined as F50 (clonal expansion) divided by E x V (chaos), with BLOSUM62-based TCRdist calculated between CDR3 peptides within each V-J. Welch's t-statistics and random forest reduced roughly 540 V-J features to roughly 13, which were used in a naive Bayes classifier (R e1071). TCRdb reanalyzed the raw reads on its own, using fastp at Q25 for trimming and MiXCR for clone calling, and kept in-frame beta chains. Rows with a matching CDR3 protein are joined into one entry that keeps the most common DNA and genes. In this record, the V and J calls reflect TCRdb's handling and not the investigators' own analysis. The sample profile shows fewer than 350,000 distinct CDR3 sequences; about 13% of them were found once. The biggest ten clones account for approximately 7.9% of the sample.

This clonotype was seen ten or more times. No antigen is known for it. Per-base quality was not reported, and no clone a single base away is much larger than it. This receptor was identified in a woman aged 40 to 49 with Graves' hyperthyroidism. Recombination connected TRBV7-6 to TRBJ2-1, with no D gene named confidently. The material sequenced was blood. The CDR3 amino acid sequence is: CASSSYGLDINSYNEQFF. The bases are TGTGCCAGCAGCTCGTACGGCCTAGACATCAACTCCTACAATGAGCAGTTCTTC.